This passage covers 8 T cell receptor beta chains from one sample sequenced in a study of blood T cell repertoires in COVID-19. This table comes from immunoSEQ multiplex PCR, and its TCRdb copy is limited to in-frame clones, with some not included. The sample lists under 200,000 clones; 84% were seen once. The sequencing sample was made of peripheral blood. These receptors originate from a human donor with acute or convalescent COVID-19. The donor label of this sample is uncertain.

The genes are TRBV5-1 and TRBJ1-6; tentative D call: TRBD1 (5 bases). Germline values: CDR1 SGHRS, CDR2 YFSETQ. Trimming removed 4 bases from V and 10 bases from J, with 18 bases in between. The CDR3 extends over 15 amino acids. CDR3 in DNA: TGCGCCAGCAGCGTGCTGGGGGGGGAGGAATCACCCCTCCACTTT. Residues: CASSVLGGEESPLHF. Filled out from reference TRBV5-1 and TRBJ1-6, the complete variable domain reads KAGVTQTPRYLIKTRGQQVTLSCSPISGHRSVSWYQQTPGQGLQFLFEYFSETQRNKGNFPGRFSGRQFSNSRSEMNVSTLELGDSALYLCASSVLGGEESPLHFGNGTRLTVT.

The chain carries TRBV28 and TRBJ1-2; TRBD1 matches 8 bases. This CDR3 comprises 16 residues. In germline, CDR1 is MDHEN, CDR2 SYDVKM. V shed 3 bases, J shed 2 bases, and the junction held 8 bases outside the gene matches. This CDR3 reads CASSFSRGPTNYGYTF. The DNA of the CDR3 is TGTGCCAGCAGTTTTAGCAGGGGGCCCACCAACTATGGCTACACCTTC.

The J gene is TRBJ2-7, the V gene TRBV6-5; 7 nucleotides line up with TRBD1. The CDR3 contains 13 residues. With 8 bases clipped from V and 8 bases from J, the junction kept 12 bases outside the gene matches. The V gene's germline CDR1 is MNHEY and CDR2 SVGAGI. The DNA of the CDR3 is TGTGCCAGCCCCGAAAGGGACAGCCCGAAGCAGTACTTC. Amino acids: CASPERDSPKQYF.

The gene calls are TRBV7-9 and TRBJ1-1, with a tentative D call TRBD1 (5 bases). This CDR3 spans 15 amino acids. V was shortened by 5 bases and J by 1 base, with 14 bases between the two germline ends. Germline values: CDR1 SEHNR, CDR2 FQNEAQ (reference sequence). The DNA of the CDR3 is TGTGCCAGCAGCCAAGACGTCGGGGGGAACACTGAAGCTTTCTTT. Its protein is CASSQDVGGNTEAFF.

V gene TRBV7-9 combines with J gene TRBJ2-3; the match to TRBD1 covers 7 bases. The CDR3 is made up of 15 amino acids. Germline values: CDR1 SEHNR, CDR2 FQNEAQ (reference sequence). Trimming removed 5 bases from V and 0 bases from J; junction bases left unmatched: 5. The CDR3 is CASSPGQASTDTQYF. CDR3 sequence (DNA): TGTGCCAGCAGCCCCGGACAGGCGAGCACAGATACGCAGTATTTT. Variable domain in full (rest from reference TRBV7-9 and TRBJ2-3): DTGVSQNPRHKITKRGQNVTFRCDPISEHNRLYWYRQTLGQGPEFLTYFQNEAQLEKSRLLSDRFSAERPKGSFSTLEIQRTEQGDSAMYLCASSPGQASTDTQYFGPGTRLTVL.

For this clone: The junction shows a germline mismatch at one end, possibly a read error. CDR3 residues: CASSYGGLAGGLTF. The CDR3 DNA reads TGTGCCAGCAGTTACGGGGGACTAGCGGGAGGCCTTACTTTC. The chain combines TRBV6-5 with TRBJ2-4, with 15 bases fitting TRBD2. Germline loops: CDR1 MNHEY, CDR2 SVGAGI. The CDR3 contains 14 residues.

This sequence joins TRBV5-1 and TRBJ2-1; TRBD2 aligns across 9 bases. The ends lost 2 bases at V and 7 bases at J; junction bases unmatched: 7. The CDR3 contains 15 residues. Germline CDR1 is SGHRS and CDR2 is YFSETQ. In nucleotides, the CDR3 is TGCGCCAGCAGCTTAGAGACTAGCGGAGGTAATGAGCAGTTCTTC. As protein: CASSLETSGGNEQFF.

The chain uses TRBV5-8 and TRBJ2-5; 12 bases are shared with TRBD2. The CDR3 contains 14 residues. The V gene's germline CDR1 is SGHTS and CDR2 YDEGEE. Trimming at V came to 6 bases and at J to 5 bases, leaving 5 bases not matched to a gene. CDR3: CASNGLAGPETQYF. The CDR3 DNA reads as TGTGCCAGCAACGGACTAGCGGGACCCGAGACCCAGTACTTC.